This T cell receptor (beta chain) was observed in a study of blood T cell repertoires in COVID-19. Study-wide background: Sites in the United States, Italy and Spain provided acute and convalescent COVID-19 samples. Nucleic acid was either cDNA or gDNA, and it came from T cells, B-cell-depleted T cells, or PBMCs.

The authors' processing: Reference gene primer amplification yielded estimated nucleated cell counts. This table comes from immunoSEQ multiplex PCR, and its TCRdb copy is limited to in-frame clones, with some not included. V and J calls plus clone size are reproduced from that table; the DNA served to infer D and trimming. The sample holds roughly 250,000 clones, just over 90% seen once. This CDR3 has 16 residues. Germline-derived CDR1 and CDR2 are MDHEN and SYDVKM. The V gene end was trimmed by 6 bases and the J gene end by 5 bases; junction bases not matched to a gene: 12. The sample taken for sequencing was PBMCs or T cells enriched from blood (not recorded which). The rearrangement links TRBV28 to TRBJ2-5; TRBD2 agrees at 10 bases. This sequence originates from a woman aged 40 to 49 with acute COVID-19. The CDR3 is CASRESSGSGFETQYF. CDR3 bases: TGTGCCAGCAGGGAGTCTAGCGGGAGCGGCTTCGAGACCCAGTACTTC.